A single sample gave rise to the 20 T cell receptor beta chains below, sequenced in a study of regulatory T cells in long-lasting Graves disease. Time point in this sample: newly diagnosed GD, antithyroid drugs for less than 3 months. Extracted RNA from PBMCs served as the source of the TCR library. Through Arm-PCR of CDR3 regions and iRepertoire HTBI primers, TCR beta libraries were built. Each CDR3 protein gets one entry after TCRdb re-called the multiplex PCR reads with MiXCR. The sample includes approximately 470,000 distinct CDR3 sequences, about 16% of them seen just once. The same sample was also used in a study of T cells in Graves' hyperthyroidism and ophthalmopathy.

Sequenced here: peripheral blood mononuclear cells (PBMCs), sampled at new diagnosis, from a patient treated with antithyroid drugs. These receptors were collected from a man aged 40-55 years with Graves disease.

This clonotype was picked up many times. The rearrangement joins TRBV7-9 to TRBJ2-7, with 7 bases aligning to TRBD1. From germline, CDR1 is SEHNR and CDR2 FQNEAQ (reference sequence). CDR3 length: 12 amino acids. Trimming took 5 bases from V and 6 from J; bases not matched to a gene: 4. CDR3 protein: CASSNRQGEQYF. CDR3 DNA sequence: TGTGCCAGCAGCAACCGACAGGGCGAGCAGTACTTC.

This clonotype showed up many times. The rearrangement links TRBV28 to TRBJ1-3; D is possibly TRBD1 (5 bases). CDR3 length: 14 residues. Germline CDR1 reads MDHEN; CDR2 reads SYDVKM. The germline V and J ends were trimmed by 8 bases and 4 bases, with 15 bases remaining between them. Here the CDR3 reads CASRARGRGNTIYF. CDR3 nucleotide sequence: TGTGCCAGCCGCGCTAGGGGAAGGGGAAACACCATATATTTT.

J is TRBJ1-1 and V is TRBV10-3; D call uncertain. The ends were cut back, 8 bases at V and 7 bases at J, with 11 bases in the middle. The CDR3 totals 11 residues. Germline loops: CDR1 ENHRY, CDR2 SYGVKD. CDR3 bases: TGTGCCATCTCGGACGGAGTTGAAGCTTTCTTT. It codes for CAISDGVEAFF.

This clonotype was counted many times. J is TRBJ2-1 and V is TRBV7-9, with D unclear. The V gene lost 1 base and the J gene lost 3 bases, with 13 bases spanning the gap. CDR1 and CDR2 (germline): SEHNR, FQNEAQ (reference sequence). The CDR3 runs 16 residues. The CDR3 spells CASSLDWSPNYNEQFF. The CDR3 bases are TGTGCCAGCAGCTTAGATTGGTCGCCCAACTACAATGAGCAGTTCTTC.

This clonotype was recorded many times. The chain links TRBV29-1 to TRBJ2-3, with TRBD1 matching over 10 bases. The V gene's germline CDR1 is SQVTM and CDR2 ANQGSEA. The CDR3 has 14 residues. V lost 4 bases, J lost 2 bases, and 3 bases stayed unmatched. The CDR3 here is CSVGDRGVTDTQYF. The CDR3 nucleotides read TGCAGCGTTGGGGACAGGGGTGTCACAGATACGCAGTATTTT.

This clonotype was found many times. This chain links TRBV11-2 with TRBJ2-1, with TRBD1 matching over 11 bases. The J call may be mistaken, given a closer DNA end match to TRBJ2-5. The length of the CDR3 is 14 residues. The germline CDR1 and CDR2 sequences are SGHAT and FQNNGV. CDR3 bases: TGTGCCAGCACCACCGGGACAGGGGGAGAGACCCAGTACTTC. This encodes CASTTGTGGETQYF.

This clonotype has a single count. This sequence joins TRBV9 and TRBJ2-3, with D perhaps TRBD2 (7 bases). Germline lookup yields CDR1 SGDLS and CDR2 YYNGEE. The CDR3 sequence is 17 residues long. Trimming shortened V by 3 bases and J by 2 bases, and 19 bases separated the two germline ends. CDR3 DNA: TGTGCCAGCAGCGCAAGGGGGGGGAGTCCCCCCACAGATACGCAGTATTTT. Translating gives CASSARGGSPPTDTQYF. The variable domain in full, with the rest retrieved from reference TRBV9 and TRBJ2-3, is DSGVTQTPKHLITATGQRVTLRCSPRSGDLSVYWYQQSLDQGLQFLIQYYNGEERAKGNILERFSAQQFPDLHSELNLSSLELGDSALYFCASSARGGSPPTDTQYFGPGTRLTVL.

At least ten counts were recorded for this clonotype. The chain uses TRBV27 and TRBJ1-5; no clear D gene. Per the germline V gene, CDR1 is MNHEY and CDR2 is SMNVEV (reference sequence). The CDR3 sequence is 15 residues long. V dropped 0 bases and J dropped 4 bases, with 10 bases sitting between them. CDR3 nucleotides: TGTGCCAGCAGTTTATCGTATCAGATAAATCAGCCCCAGCATTTT. As protein: CASSLSYQINQPQHF.

The table lists this clonotype with many counts. The genes are TRBV7-3 and TRBJ2-2, with 9 bases matching TRBD1. The V gene's germline CDR1 is SGHTA and CDR2 FQGTGA. This CDR3 contains 16 residues. V dropped 5 bases and J dropped 4; count of bases not matched to a gene: 8. The CDR3 nucleotides are TGTGCCAGCAGCCAGACCGGGACAGGGCCCACCGGGGAGCTGTTTTTT. As protein: CASSQTGTGPTGELFF. Filled out from reference TRBV7-3 and TRBJ2-2, the complete variable domain reads GAGVSQTPSNKVTEKGKYVELRCDPISGHTALYWYRQSLGQGPEFLIYFQGTGAADDSGLPNDRFFAVRPEGSVSTLKIQRTERGDSAVYLCASSQTGTGPTGELFFGEGSRLTVL.

This clonotype was observed many times. The chain carries TRBV27 and TRBJ1-5; 7 bases are shared with TRBD1. From germline, CDR1 is MNHEY and CDR2 SMNVEV (reference sequence). The ends lost 6 bases at V and 3 bases at J; junction bases unmatched: 2. This CDR3 has 13 residues. CDR3 residues: CASRQGPNQPQHF. The CDR3 region has the DNA TGTGCCAGCAGACAGGGGCCCAATCAGCCCCAGCATTTT.

This clonotype showed up just a few times. This chain joins TRBV18 and TRBJ1-6, with a tentative D call TRBD1 (6 bases). The CDR3 runs 16 residues. The germline CDR1 and CDR2 sequences are KGHSH and LQKENI. V gave up 4 bases and J gave up 7 bases, with 17 bases separating them. Here the CDR3 DNA reads TGTGCCAGCTCACGAGAGGGGGGGTATGGAAATTCACCCCTCCACTTT. This encodes CASSREGGYGNSPLHF.

As DNA, the CDR3 is TGCGCCAGCAGCTTGGAGGGGTTTACATATGAGCAGTTCTTC. Translated: CASSLEGFTYEQFF. J is TRBJ2-1 and V is TRBV5-1; tentatively, D is TRBD1 (5 bases). The CDR3 totals 14 residues. CDR1 and CDR2 from the germline V gene are SGHRS and YFSETQ. Trimming shortened V by 0 bases and J by 8 bases, and 12 bases separated the two germline ends. Using reference TRBV5-1 and TRBJ2-1 for the parts outside the CDR3, the full variable domain is KAGVTQTPRYLIKTRGQQVTLSCSPISGHRSVSWYQQTPGQGLQFLFEYFSETQRNKGNFPGRFSGRQFSNSRSEMNVSTLELGDSALYLCASSLEGFTYEQFFGPGTRLTVL.

This clonotype came up many times. The J gene is TRBJ2-1, the V gene TRBV9; the match to TRBD2 covers 9 bases. The V gene's germline CDR1 is SGDLS and CDR2 YYNGEE. V lost 4 bases, J lost 5 bases, and 13 bases stayed unmatched. The CDR3 has 17 residues. This CDR3 is CASSLNRVPSGNNEQFF. CDR3 sequence (DNA): TGTGCCAGCAGCCTCAACCGCGTCCCTAGCGGGAACAATGAGCAGTTCTTC.

This clonotype occurred a few times. V usage is TRBV7-8 and J usage is TRBJ2-7; the D is unclear. The germline V gene has CDR1 SGHVS and CDR2 FQNEAQ. The CDR3 has 13 amino acids. With 0 bases removed from V and 3 bases from J, the gap between germline ends came to 6 bases. In DNA form, the CDR3 reads TGTGCCAGCAGCTTAGCTAACAACTACGAGCAGTACTTC. Translation gives CASSLANNYEQYF.

This clonotype has only a few counts. CDR3 nucleotide sequence: TGTGCCACCAGCATTGACAGGGGCTATCAGCCCCAGCATTTT. It codes for CATSIDRGYQPQHF. The chain links TRBV15 to TRBJ1-5; 8 positions agree with TRBD1. Looked up from germline, CDR1 is LNHNV and CDR2 is YYDKDF (reference sequence). V was clipped by 4 bases and J by 5 bases; unmatched bases: 4. The CDR3 is 14 residues long. Together with reference TRBV15 and TRBJ1-5, the CDR3 gives the full variable domain: DAMVIQNPRYQVTQFGKPVTLSCSQTLNHNVMYWYQQKSSQAPKLLFHYYDKDFNNEADTPDNFQSRRPNTSFCFLDIRSPGLGDTAMYLCATSIDRGYQPQHFGDGTRLSIL.

This clonotype was observed many times. The chain combines TRBV20-1 with TRBJ2-1; D is undetermined. The V end was cut by 2 bases, the J end by 7 bases, with 3 bases between. The CDR3 loop spans 10 amino acids. Germline CDR1 reads DFQATT; CDR2 reads SNEGSKA (reference sequence). The CDR3 sequence is CSARWNEQFF. CDR3 bases: TGCAGTGCTAGATGGAATGAGCAGTTCTTC.

Only one count was recorded for this clonotype. The rearrangement links TRBV29-1 to TRBJ2-5; possible D gene TRBD1, 6 bases. The CDR3 has 12 amino acids. V was trimmed by 4 bases and J by 3 bases, leaving 9 bases between them. From germline, CDR1 is SQVTM and CDR2 ANQGSEA. CDR3 bases: TGCAGCGTTGTTCCAGGGGAAGAGACCCAGTACTTC. Translating gives CSVVPGEETQYF.

This clonotype was detected ten times or more. The V call is TRBV28, the J call TRBJ2-1; D remains ambiguous. With 3 bases removed from V and 7 bases from J, the gap between germline ends came to 16 bases. Germline V gene data show CDR1 as MDHEN and CDR2 as SYDVKM. The CDR3 contains 15 residues. The CDR3 is CASSFSLNLGNEQFF. The CDR3 region has the DNA TGTGCCAGCAGTTTCAGTCTGAACTTAGGGAATGAGCAGTTCTTC.

For this clonotype: Germline is not matched at one junction end, which may reflect a read error. CDR3 sequence: CAGRGQGYEQCF. In nucleotides, the CDR3 is TGTGCCGGCCGGGGACAGGGCTACGAGCAGTGCTTC. The V call is TRBV30, the J call TRBJ2-7, with 9 bases fitting TRBD1. CDR3 length: 12 residues. The germline V gene encodes CDR1 GTSNPN and CDR2 SVGIG (reference sequence).

This clonotype has ten or more counts. The chain is built from TRBV6-9 and TRBJ2-1, with TRBD2 matching 7 bases. The length of the CDR3 is 17 residues. Germline lookup yields CDR1 MNHGY and CDR2 SVAAGI. V lost 3 bases to trimming and J lost 2 bases; unmatched junction nucleotides: 10. CDR3 in DNA: TGTGCCAGCAGTTACAATCCTAGCGGAACAACCTACAATGAGCAGTTCTTC. Its translation is CASSYNPSGTTYNEQFF.